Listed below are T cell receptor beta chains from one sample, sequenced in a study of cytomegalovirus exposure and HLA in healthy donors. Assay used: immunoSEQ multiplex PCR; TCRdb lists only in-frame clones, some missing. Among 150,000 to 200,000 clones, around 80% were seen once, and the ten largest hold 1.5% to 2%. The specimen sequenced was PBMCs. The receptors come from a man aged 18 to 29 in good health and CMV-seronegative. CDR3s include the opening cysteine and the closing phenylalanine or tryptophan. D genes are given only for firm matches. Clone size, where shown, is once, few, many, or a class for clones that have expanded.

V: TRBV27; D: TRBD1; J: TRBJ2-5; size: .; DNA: TGTGCCAGCAGTGCCCAGGGGGCTAGGAAGACCCAGTACTTC; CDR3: CASSAQGARKTQYF
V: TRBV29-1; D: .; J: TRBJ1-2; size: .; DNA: TGCAGCGTTGAAGGGGGCGGGATCGGCTATGGCTACACCTTC; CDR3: CSVEGGGIGYGYTF
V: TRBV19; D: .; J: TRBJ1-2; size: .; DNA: TGTGCCAGTAGTATACCCCTCGGGGGGACAAGGAGCTACACCTTC; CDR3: CASSIPLGGTRSYTF
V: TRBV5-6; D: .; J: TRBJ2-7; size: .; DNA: TGTGCCAGCAGTTCTAGATCGACAGTCTCCTACGAGCAGTACTTC; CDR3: CASSSRSTVSYEQYF
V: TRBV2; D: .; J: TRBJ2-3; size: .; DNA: TGTGCCAGCTGCGCCCCTTCGGGGGAGGTTACAGATACGCAGTATTTT; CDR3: CASCAPSGEVTDTQYF
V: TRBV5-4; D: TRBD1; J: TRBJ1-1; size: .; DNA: TGTGCCAGCAGCTTAGGGGGCAGAGCTGAAGCTTTCTTT; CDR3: CASSLGGRAEAFF
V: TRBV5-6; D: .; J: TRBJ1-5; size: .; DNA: TGTGCCAGCAGCTTGGGACAAACAGATCAGCCCCAGCATTTT; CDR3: CASSLGQTDQPQHF
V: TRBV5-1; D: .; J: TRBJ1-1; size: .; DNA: TGCGCCAGCAGCTTGGCCGGGGGGAACACTGAAGCTTTCTTT; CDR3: CASSLAGGNTEAFF
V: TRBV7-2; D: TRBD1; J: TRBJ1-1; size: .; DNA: TGTGCCAGCACCCGGGACAGAGACACTGAAGCTTTCTTT; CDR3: CASTRDRDTEAFF
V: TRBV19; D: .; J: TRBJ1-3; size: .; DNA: TGTGCCAGTAGTGTTGCGGGACTCTCTGGAAACACCATATATTTT; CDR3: CASSVAGLSGNTIYF
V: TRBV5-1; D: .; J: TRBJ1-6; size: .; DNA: TGCGCCAGCAGCTTGGGACAGTTGGGTTATTCACCCCTCCACTTT; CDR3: CASSLGQLGYSPLHF
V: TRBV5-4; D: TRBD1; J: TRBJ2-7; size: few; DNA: TGTGCCAGCAGCGCCTCTCTTGACAGGGGGGCCTACGAGCAGTACTTC; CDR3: CASSASLDRGAYEQYF
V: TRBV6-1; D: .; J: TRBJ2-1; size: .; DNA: TGTGCCAGCACGACGGGAGTCTACAATGAGCAGTTCTTC; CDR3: CASTTGVYNEQFF
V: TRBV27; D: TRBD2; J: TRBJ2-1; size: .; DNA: TGTGCCAGCAGTTTAGGGTCTAGCGGGGGGCGCAATGAGCAGTTCTTC; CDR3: CASSLGSSGGRNEQFF
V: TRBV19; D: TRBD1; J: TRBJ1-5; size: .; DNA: TGTGCCAGTAGTATCTTGCTTGTCGGACAGGCCCAGCATTTT; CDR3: CASSILLVGQAQHF
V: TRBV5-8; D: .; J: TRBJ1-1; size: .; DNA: TGTGCCAGCAGCTTGGCAGGGGCAAACACTGAAGCTTTCTTT; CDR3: CASSLAGANTEAFF
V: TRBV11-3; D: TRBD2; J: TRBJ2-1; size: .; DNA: TGTGCCAGCAGCCCCAAAGGACTAGCGGGAGGGCCGGGTAGCAATGAGCAGTTCTTC; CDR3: CASSPKGLAGGPGSNEQFF
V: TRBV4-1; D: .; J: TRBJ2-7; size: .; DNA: TGCGCCAGCAGCCAAGATAGAACGCAGTACTTC; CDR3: CASSQDRTQYF
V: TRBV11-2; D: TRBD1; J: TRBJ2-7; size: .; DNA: TGTGCCAGCAGCTTAACGCCGACAGGGTATGACGAGCAGTACTTC; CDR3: CASSLTPTGYDEQYF
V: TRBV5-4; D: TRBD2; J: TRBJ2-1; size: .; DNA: TGTGCCAGCAGCGGGCGGGAGGCTCCTAATGAGCAGTTCTTC; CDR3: CASSGREAPNEQFF
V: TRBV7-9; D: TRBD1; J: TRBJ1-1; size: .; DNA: TGTGCCAGCAGCTTGCGGGGACAGGGGGCAATCACTGAAGCTTTCTTT; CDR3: CASSLRGQGAITEAFF
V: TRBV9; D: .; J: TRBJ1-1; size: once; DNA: TGTGCCAGCGGTGGGGCAGACCCCGTCTTT; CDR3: CASGGADPVF
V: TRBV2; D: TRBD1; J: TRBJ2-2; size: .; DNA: TGTGCCAGCAGCCGGGACAGCCCGAACACCGGGGAGCTGTTTTTT; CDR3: CASSRDSPNTGELFF
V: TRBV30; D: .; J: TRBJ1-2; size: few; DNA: TGTGCCTGGAGGGAATGGGGCACGCTAAACTATGGCTACACCTTC; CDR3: CAWREWGTLNYGYTF
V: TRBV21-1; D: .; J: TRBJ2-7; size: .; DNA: TGTGCCAGCAGCAAAGTTGGAGTTGGCTACGAGCAGTACTTC; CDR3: CASSKVGVGYEQYF
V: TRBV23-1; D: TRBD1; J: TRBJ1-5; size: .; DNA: TGCGCCAGCAGTCCGGACAGGGGTTGCGATCAGCCCCAGCATTTT; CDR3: CASSPDRGCDQPQHF
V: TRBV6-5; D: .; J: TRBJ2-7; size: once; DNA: TGTGCCAGCAGCACCGGGACAAGATTTCGCGAGCAGTACTTC; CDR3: CASSTGTRFREQYF
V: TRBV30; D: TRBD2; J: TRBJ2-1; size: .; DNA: TGTGCCTGGAGTCTGGGACTAGCGGGGGGCAATGAGCAGTTCTTC; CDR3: CAWSLGLAGGNEQFF
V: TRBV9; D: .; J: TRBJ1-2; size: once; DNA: TGTGCCAGCAGCGTAGAAATGTATGGAGGGGAACCCTATGGCTACACCTTC; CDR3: CASSVEMYGGEPYGYTF
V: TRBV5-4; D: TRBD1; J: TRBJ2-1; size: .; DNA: TGTGCCAGCAGCTTGTGGGGACAGGGGGCAGGGAATGAGCAGTTCTTC; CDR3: CASSLWGQGAGNEQFF
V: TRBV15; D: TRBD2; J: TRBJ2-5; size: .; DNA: TGTGCCACCAGCAGAGATTTTACTAGCGGGTGGGAAGGAGAGACCCAGTACTTC; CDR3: CATSRDFTSGWEGETQYF
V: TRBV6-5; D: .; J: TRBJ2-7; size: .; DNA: TGTGCCAGCAGTTACTCGTGGGACTCCTCCTACGAGCAGTACTTC; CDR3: CASSYSWDSSYEQYF